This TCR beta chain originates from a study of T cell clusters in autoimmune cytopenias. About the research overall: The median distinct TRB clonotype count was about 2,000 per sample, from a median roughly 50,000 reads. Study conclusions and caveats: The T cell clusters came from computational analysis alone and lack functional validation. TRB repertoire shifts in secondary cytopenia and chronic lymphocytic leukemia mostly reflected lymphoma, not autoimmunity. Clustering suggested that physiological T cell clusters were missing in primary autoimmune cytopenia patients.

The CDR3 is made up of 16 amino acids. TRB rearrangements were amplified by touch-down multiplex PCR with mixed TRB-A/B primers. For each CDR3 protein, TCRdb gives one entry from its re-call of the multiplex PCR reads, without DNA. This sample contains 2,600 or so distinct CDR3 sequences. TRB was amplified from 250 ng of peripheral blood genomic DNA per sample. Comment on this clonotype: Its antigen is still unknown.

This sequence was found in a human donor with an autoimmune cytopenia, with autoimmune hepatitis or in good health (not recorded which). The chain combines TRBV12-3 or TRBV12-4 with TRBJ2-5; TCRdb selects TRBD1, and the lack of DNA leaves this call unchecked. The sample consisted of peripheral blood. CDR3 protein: CASSSHRGQGEETQYF.